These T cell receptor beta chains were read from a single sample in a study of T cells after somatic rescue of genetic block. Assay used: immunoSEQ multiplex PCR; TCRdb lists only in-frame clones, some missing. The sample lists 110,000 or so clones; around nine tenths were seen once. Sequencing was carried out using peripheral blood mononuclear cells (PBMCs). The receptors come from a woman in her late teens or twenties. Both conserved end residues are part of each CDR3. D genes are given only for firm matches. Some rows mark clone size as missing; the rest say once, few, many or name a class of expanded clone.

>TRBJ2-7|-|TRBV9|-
TGTGCCAGCAGCGTGACCGGGTCCCACTCCTACGAGCAGTACTTC
CASSVTGSHSYEQYF
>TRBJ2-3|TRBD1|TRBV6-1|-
TGTGCCAGCGGGGAACAGGGGGCAGGAGATACGCAGTATTTT
CASGEQGAGDTQYF
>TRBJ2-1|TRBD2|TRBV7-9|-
TGTGCCAGCAGCGATCCTAGCGGGGGTAGGGATGAGCAGTTCTTC
CASSDPSGGRDEQFF
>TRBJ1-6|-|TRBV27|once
TGTGCCACCCGCGATAGAAATTCACCCCTCCACTTT
CATRDRNSPLHF
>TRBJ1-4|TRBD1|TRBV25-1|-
TGTGCCAGCAGAGGGACAGGGACTGATGAAAAACTGTTTTTT
CASRGTGTDEKLFF
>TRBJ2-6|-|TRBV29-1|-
TGCAGCGTTGAAGCACGGGGTGGTTCGGGGGCCAACGTCCTGACTTTC
CSVEARGGSGANVLTF
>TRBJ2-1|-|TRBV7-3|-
TGTGCCAGCAGCCCCGGGTTAACCAAGGTGGATGAGCAGTTCTTC
CASSPGLTKVDEQFF
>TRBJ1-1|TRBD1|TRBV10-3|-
TGTGCCATCACCAAGACAGGGGGAGACACTGAAGCTTTCTTT
CAITKTGGDTEAFF
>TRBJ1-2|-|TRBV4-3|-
TGCGCCAGCAGCCAAGGTGACACAACTAACTATGGCTACACCTTC
CASSQGDTTNYGYTF
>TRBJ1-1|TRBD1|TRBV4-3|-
TGCGCCAGCAGCCTGGGACAGATGACTGAAGCTTTCTTT
CASSLGQMTEAFF
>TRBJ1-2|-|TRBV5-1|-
TGCGCCAGCAGCCCGACTGTCCCTAACTATGGCTACACCTTC
CASSPTVPNYGYTF
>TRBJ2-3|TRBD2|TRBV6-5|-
TGTGCCAGCAGCCCTCTAGCGGTTAGCACAGATACGCAGTATTTT
CASSPLAVSTDTQYF
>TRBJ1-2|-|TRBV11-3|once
TGTGCCAGCAGCCCCCACGGAGTTGGCGATGGCTACACCTTC
CASSPHGVGDGYTF
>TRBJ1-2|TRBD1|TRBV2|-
TGTGCCAGCAGAGGGGGCACCGGCTATGGCTACACCTTC
CASRGGTGYGYTF
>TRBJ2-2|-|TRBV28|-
TGTGCCAGCAGGTCAGGGGGGGGCACCGGGGAGCTGTTTTTT
CASRSGGGTGELFF
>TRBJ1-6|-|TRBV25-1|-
TGTGCCAGCAGTGAATCTTGGGGTAGTAATTCACCCCTCCACTTT
CASSESWGSNSPLHF
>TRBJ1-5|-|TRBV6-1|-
TGTGCCAGCAGTGATCTTCGGGGATTCCTCAATCAGCCCCAGCATTTT
CASSDLRGFLNQPQHF
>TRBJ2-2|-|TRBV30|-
TGTGCCTGGAGTGTACGTCTAGCCGCGACCGGGGAGCTGTTTTTT
CAWSVRLAATGELFF
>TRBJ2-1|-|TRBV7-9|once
TGTGCCAGCAGCCCGGTACAGGGGGGACTAGAGCACTACAATGAGCAGTTCTTC
CASSPVQGGLEHYNEQFF
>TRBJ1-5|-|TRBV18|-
TGTGCCAGCTCACGCTCTCAGAGTTATCATCAGCCCCAGCATTTT
CASSRSQSYHQPQHF
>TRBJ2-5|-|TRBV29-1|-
TGCAGCGTTGAGTCTTCCGTAGAGACCCAGTACTTC
CSVESSVETQYF
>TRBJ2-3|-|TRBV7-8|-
TGTGCCAGCAGCTTTCGGTCCGCTACAGATACGCAGTATTTT
CASSFRSATDTQYF
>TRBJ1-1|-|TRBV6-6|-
TGTGCCAGCGTGCAGGCGAGTGAAGCTTTCTTT
CASVQASEAFF
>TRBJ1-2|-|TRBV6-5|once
TGTGCCAGCAGCCCCCCCGGAGTAGAACACTATGGCTACACCTTC
CASSPPGVEHYGYTF
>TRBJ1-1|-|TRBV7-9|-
TGTGCCAGCAGCTTATCCCGGGGCCCGAACACTGAAGCTTTCTTT
CASSLSRGPNTEAFF
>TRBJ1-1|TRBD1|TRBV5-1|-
TGCGCCAGCAGCTTGGAGACAGGGAGCACTGAAGCTTTCTTT
CASSLETGSTEAFF
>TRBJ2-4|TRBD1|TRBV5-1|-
TGCGCCAGCAGCTTGGTTGAGACAGGGTTGGGTGCCAAAAACATTCAGTACTTC
CASSLVETGLGAKNIQYF
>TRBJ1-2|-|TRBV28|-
TGTGCCAGCAGTTTTCCTTTTGTGACAACCGATTCCTATCAGGGCTACACCTTC
CASSFPFVTTDSYQGYTF
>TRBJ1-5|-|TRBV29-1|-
TGCAGCGTTGCGCAGGGCGGGGGTCAGCCCCAGCATTTT
CSVAQGGGQPQHF
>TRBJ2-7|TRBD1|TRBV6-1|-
TGTGCCAGCAGTGGCGACAGGGAAAGGCAGTACTTC
CASSGDRERQYF
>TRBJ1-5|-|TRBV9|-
TGTGCCAGCAGCGTAGGCGTAGGAGGCAATCAGCCCCAGCATTTT
CASSVGVGGNQPQHF
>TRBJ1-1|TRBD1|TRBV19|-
TGTGCCAGTAGCATATCGGACAGGCGCACACGGGAAGCTTTCTTT
CASSISDRRTREAFF
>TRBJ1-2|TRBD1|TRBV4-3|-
TGCGCCAGCAGCCAAGGGACAGGGGCTCCAGCTAACTATGGCTACACCTTC
CASSQGTGAPANYGYTF
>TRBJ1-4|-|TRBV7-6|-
TGTGCCAGCAGCACACAGGGCGGTGAAAAACTGTTTTTT
CASSTQGGEKLFF
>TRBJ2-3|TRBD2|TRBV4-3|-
TGCGCCAGCAGCCCCCAGCGGGGAACAGATACGCAGTATTTT
CASSPQRGTDTQYF
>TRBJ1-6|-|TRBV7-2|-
TGTGCCAGCAGCTTAGAATTTGGCTCCTATAATTCACCCCTCCACTTT
CASSLEFGSYNSPLHF
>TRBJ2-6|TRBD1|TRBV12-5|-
TGTGCTAGTGGTTTGGTACTCCAGGGGACAGCTGGGGCCAACGTCCTGACTTTC
CASGLVLQGTAGANVLTF
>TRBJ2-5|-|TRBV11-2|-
TGTGCCAGCAGCTTACGGACCTGGCGAGGGGAGACCCAGTACTTC
CASSLRTWRGETQYF
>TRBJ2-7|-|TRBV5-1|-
TGCGCCAGCAGCTTACACTTGGGTCAGCCAGGTGAGCAGTACTTC
CASSLHLGQPGEQYF
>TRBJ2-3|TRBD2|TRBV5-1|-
TGCGCCAGCAGCTTCCATGGCGGGGGGCCGACAGATACGCAGTATTTT
CASSFHGGGPTDTQYF
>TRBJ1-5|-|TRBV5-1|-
TGCGCCAGCAGCTTCCAAGGGGCTCGGAATCAGCCCCAGCATTTT
CASSFQGARNQPQHF
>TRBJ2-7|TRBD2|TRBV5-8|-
TGTGCCAGCAGCCAAGCCTTAGCGGGGGGGGGCTACGAGCAGTACTTC
CASSQALAGGGYEQYF
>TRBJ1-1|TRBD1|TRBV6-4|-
TGTGCCAGCAGTGCAGGGGGGAACACTGAAGCTTTCTTT
CASSAGGNTEAFF
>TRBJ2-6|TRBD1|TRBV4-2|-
TGTGCCAGCAGCCAAGATCAGGGGGCTGGGGCCAACGTCCTGACTTTC
CASSQDQGAGANVLTF
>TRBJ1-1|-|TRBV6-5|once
TGTGCCAGCAGTCGGACAAGAAACACTGAAGCTTTCTTT
CASSRTRNTEAFF
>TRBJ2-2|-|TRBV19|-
TGTGCCAGCACGTCCTTCGGGGCCCACACCGGGGAGCTGTTTTTT
CASTSFGAHTGELFF
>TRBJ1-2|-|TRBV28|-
TGTGCCATTCCCGGGACTGTTGGCTACACCTTC
CAIPGTVGYTF
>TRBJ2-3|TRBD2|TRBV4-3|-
TGCGCCAGCAGCACCCGGACTAGCTGGACAGATACGCAGTATTTT
CASSTRTSWTDTQYF
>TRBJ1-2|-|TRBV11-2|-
TGTGCCAGCAGCTCTCCCCGGGACGGTGATGGCTACACCTTC
CASSSPRDGDGYTF
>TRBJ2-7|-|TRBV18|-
TGTGCCAGCTTCCGGGACCCAGGCTTGCAGTACTTC
CASFRDPGLQYF
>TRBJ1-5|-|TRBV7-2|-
TGTGCCAGCAGCACCAGAGTCAATCAGCCCCAGCATTTT
CASSTRVNQPQHF